One and the same sample provided the 3 T cell receptor beta chains below, sequenced in a study of OX40 agonist ivuxolimab in advanced cancers. TCRdb's copy holds only in-frame clones and misses some; the assay was immunoSEQ multiplex PCR. This table has about 100,000 clones, approximately 95% appearing once. Sequencing used CD4+ or CD8+ T cells sorted from blood, obtained in a trial of the OX40 agonist ivuxolimab. The receptors here all came from an adult with an advanced solid tumor such as melanoma, head and neck, liver or kidney cancer.

This chain links TRBV29-1 with TRBJ2-4; D is unresolved. CDR3 length equals 13 residues. With 0 bases removed from V and 8 bases from J, the gap between germline ends came to 11 bases. CDR1 and CDR2 (germline): SQVTM, ANQGSEA. This CDR3 is CSVEDKGAYIQYF. The DNA of the CDR3 is TGCAGCGTTGAAGACAAGGGCGCGTACATTCAGTACTTC.

The V call is TRBV7-8, the J call TRBJ2-3, with no clear D. V lost 3 bases, J lost 2 bases, and 3 bases lay in between. In germline, CDR1 is SGHVS, CDR2 FQNEAQ. This CDR3 has 12 residues. The CDR3 loop is CASSLFTDTQYF. The CDR3 coding sequence is TGTGCCAGCAGCTTGTTCACAGATACGCAGTATTTT.

In this sample, this clone turned up once. The J gene is TRBJ2-5, the V gene TRBV27; 7 nucleotides agree with TRBD1. J lost 2 bases, V lost 2 bases, and 5 bases had no gene match. In germline, CDR1 is MNHEY, CDR2 SMNVEV (reference sequence). The CDR3 has 15 amino acids. The CDR3 loop reads CASSLEGQSQETQYF. CDR3 DNA sequence: TGTGCCAGCAGTTTAGAGGGACAGTCACAAGAGACCCAGTACTTC.